Below, 22 T cell receptor beta chains from the same sample are listed, as sequenced in a study of shared clonotypes between healthy human individuals. This table comes from immunoSEQ multiplex PCR, and its TCRdb copy is limited to in-frame clones, with some not included. The table lists around 510,000 clones, roughly 95% of them singletons. Sequencing was performed on naive CD4+ T cells sorted from blood. As for subset: CD45RA+ positively selected. The receptor set was obtained from a woman younger than 45 in good health.

The chain employs TRBV10-1 and TRBJ2-5, with D tentatively TRBD1 or TRBD2 (5 bases each). Germline V gives CDR1 WNHNN, CDR2 SYGVQD (reference sequence). V lost 0 bases and J lost 3, with 11 bases in between. This CDR3 spans 15 amino acids. The chain's CDR3 is CASSESTGAKETQYF. CDR3 in DNA: TGCGCCAGCAGTGAGTCGACCGGGGCGAAAGAGACCCAGTACTTC.

This rearrangement joins TRBV30 to TRBJ2-5; a possible D gene is TRBD2 (5 bases). The CDR3 has 13 residues. V lost 1 base to trimming and J lost 5 bases, with 11 bases between them. Germline lookup yields CDR1 GTSNPN and CDR2 SVGIG (reference sequence). CDR3 residues: CAWSAGTQETQYF. The DNA of the CDR3 is TGTGCCTGGAGTGCGGGAACCCAGGAGACCCAGTACTTC.

The chain recombines TRBV30 with TRBJ2-5; D is ambiguous. TRBJ2-7 matches the DNA end more closely, so the J call is doubtful. Germline CDR1 reads GTSNPN; CDR2 reads SVGIG (reference sequence). The CDR3 loop spans 11 amino acids. The CDR3 protein is CAWTKTSEQYF. For the CDR3, the DNA is TGTGCCTGGACCAAGACCTCCGAGCAGTACTTC.

This chain uses TRBV7-9 with TRBJ2-3, with TRBD1 as a possible D gene (5 bases). Germline assignment: CDR1 SEHNR and CDR2 FQNEAQ (reference sequence). The CDR3 runs 19 residues. Trimming removed 1 base from V and 0 bases from J, with 20 bases in between. The CDR3 reads CASSLVPHVGAGSTDTQYF. CDR3 DNA sequence: TGTGCCAGCAGCTTAGTTCCCCATGTAGGGGCAGGTAGCACAGATACGCAGTATTTT.

As for this clone: Within the sample, other DNA sequences also encode this same CDR3. The chain employs TRBV6-5 and TRBJ1-2, with TRBD1 identical over 7 bases. This CDR3 is 14 amino acids long. The V gene end was trimmed by 4 bases and the J gene end by 2 bases; junction bases not matched to a gene: 4. Germline CDR1 and CDR2: MNHEY and SVGAGI. The CDR3 sequence: CASSSLGQNYGYTF. In DNA form, the CDR3 reads TGTGCCAGCAGTTCCCTGGGACAGAACTATGGCTACACCTTC.

The chain is built from TRBV7-9 and TRBJ2-7; TRBD2 aligns across 12 bases. The CDR3 is 16 residues long. CDR1 SEHNR and CDR2 FQNEAQ come from the germline V gene (reference sequence). Losses at the gene ends were 4 bases for V and 0 bases for J; bases not matched to a gene: 4. This CDR3 is CASSSGLAGRSYEQYF. CDR3 nucleotide sequence: TGTGCCAGCAGCTCTGGACTAGCGGGACGCTCCTACGAGCAGTACTTC.

V is TRBV28 and J is TRBJ2-7; D is unresolved. This CDR3 region has 14 residues. Trimming removed 6 bases from V and 3 bases from J, with 15 bases in between. The germline gives CDR1 MDHEN, CDR2 SYDVKM. This CDR3 is CASRPLGSLYEQYF. The DNA of the CDR3 is TGTGCCAGCAGGCCCCTAGGTTCTCTCTACGAGCAGTACTTC.

The chain employs TRBV4-2 and TRBJ2-5; perhaps TRBD2 as D (5 bases). The DNA end favors TRBJ2-7, so the J call may be wrong. This CDR3 is 16 amino acids long. CDR1 is LGHNA, CDR2 YNFKEQ, per germline. CDR3 sequence (DNA): TGTGCCAGCAGCCAAGAGGGGAGCGCCAACTCCTACGAGCAGTACTTC. This gives the protein CASSQEGSANSYEQYF.

The rearrangement links TRBV6-1 to TRBJ2-7; 7 bases agree with TRBD1. Germline CDR1 and CDR2: MNHNS and SASEGT. The CDR3 sequence is 13 residues long. J lost 3 bases, V lost 4 bases, and 3 bases had no gene match. DNA for the CDR3: TGTGCCAGCAGTGCCCGGACAGGCTACGAGCAGTACTTC. It yields the protein CASSARTGYEQYF.

The chain joins TRBV28 to TRBJ2-1, with D perhaps matching TRBD2 (5 bases). This CDR3 has 17 residues. Trimming pared 2 bases from V and 5 bases from J, leaving 19 bases between. Per germline, CDR1 MDHEN and CDR2 SYDVKM. Here the CDR3 reads CASSLILAHTKHNEQFF. CDR3 DNA sequence: TGTGCCAGCAGTTTAATTCTAGCCCACACCAAGCACAATGAGCAGTTCTTC.

The CDR3 protein is CASTERSGAYNEQFF. The CDR3 DNA reads as TGCGCCAGCACCGAACGTAGCGGGGCCTACAATGAGCAGTTCTTC. The chain links TRBV5-1 to TRBJ2-1; TRBD2 matches 8 bases. The CDR3 spans 15 residues. Germline V CDR1 and CDR2: SGHRS, YFSETQ. The junction had 7 bases not matched to a gene; V was cut back by 6 bases and J by 2 bases.

The rearrangement links TRBV6-9 to TRBJ2-2, with 14 bases fitting TRBD2. V lost 5 bases, J lost 6 bases, and 11 bases stayed unmatched. There are 18 residues in the CDR3. Germline values: CDR1 MNHGY, CDR2 SVAAGI. The DNA of the CDR3 is TGTGCCAGCAGTCATGGGACTAGCGGGAGAATCGTGGCCGGGGAGCTGTTTTTT. This translates into CASSHGTSGRIVAGELFF.

In this sample, this clone turned up once. The chain carries TRBV5-4 and TRBJ2-1; D is unclear. This CDR3 is built from 15 residues. Trimming stripped 0 bases from V and 0 bases from J, with 7 bases between. From germline, CDR1 is SGHNT and CDR2 YYREEE (reference sequence). CDR3 amino acids: CASSLGQLSYNEQFF. DNA for the CDR3: TGTGCCAGCAGCTTGGGACAACTCTCCTACAATGAGCAGTTCTTC.

The CDR3 sequence is CASSFLTSGSPGELFF. CDR3 nucleotides: TGTGCCAGCAGTTTCCTGACTAGCGGGAGTCCCGGGGAGCTGTTTTTT. The genes are TRBV27 and TRBJ2-2; the match to TRBD2 covers 12 bases. After removal of 3 bases from V and 6 bases from J, the junction contained 5 bases not matched to a gene. Germline CDR1 reads MNHEY; CDR2 reads SMNVEV (reference sequence). The CDR3 runs to 16 residues.

This clone was observed once. The rearrangement links TRBV5-1 to TRBJ2-7; the D is unclear. V lost 2 bases and J 0 bases, leaving 12 bases between the germline ends. Germline-derived CDR1 and CDR2 are SGHRS and YFSETQ. CDR3 size: 15 residues. CDR3 residues: CASSLGVSSSYEQYF. CDR3 DNA: TGCGCCAGCAGCTTAGGAGTCTCGAGCTCCTACGAGCAGTACTTC.

This chain links TRBV21-1 with TRBJ2-1; the table's D call, TRBD2, has no DNA check behind it. TRBV21-1 is annotated as a pseudogene. The CDR3 consists of 14 residues. CDR3 nucleotide sequence: TGTGCCAGCAGCAGAGCGGGAGAAAAGAATGAGCAGTTCTTC. Protein: CASSRAGEKNEQFF.

This clone was observed once. V is TRBV30 and J is TRBJ2-1, with D possibly matching TRBD2 (5 bases). The CDR3 consists of 13 residues. CDR1 GTSNPN and CDR2 SVGIG come from the germline V gene (reference sequence). Trimming shortened V by 0 bases and J by 6 bases, and 9 bases separated the two germline ends. The CDR3 region has the DNA TGTGCCTGGAGTGTTATAGGGAGCAATGAGCAGTTCTTC. Its translation is CAWSVIGSNEQFF.

V usage is TRBV29-1 and J usage is TRBJ1-1, with D perhaps matching TRBD1 (5 bases). This CDR3 region has 12 residues. With 6 bases removed from V and 7 bases from J, the gap between germline ends came to 15 bases. Per the germline V gene, CDR1 is SQVTM and CDR2 is ANQGSEA. In DNA form, the CDR3 reads TGCAGCGTCATGGGGGGATCGGGTGAAGCTTTCTTT. This sequence encodes CSVMGGSGEAFF. The entire variable domain, with the rest obtained from reference TRBV29-1 and TRBJ1-1, is as follows: SAVISQKPSRDICQRGTSLTIQCQVDSQVTMMFWYRQQPGQSLTLIATANQGSEATYESGFVIDKFPISRPNLTFSTLTVSNMSPEDSSIYLCSVMGGSGEAFFGQGTRLTVV.

V and J are TRBV6-1 and TRBJ2-7; D perhaps matches TRBD1 (5 bases). The CDR3 sequence is 13 residues long. Germline CDR1 is MNHNS and CDR2 is SASEGT. Trimming cost V 9 bases and J 3 bases, with 15 bases left between them. The CDR3 DNA reads TGTGCCAGTAACGGTTATCAGGGCTACGAGCAGTACTTC. Translating gives CASNGYQGYEQYF.

This clone was seen a single time. This rearrangement joins TRBV7-2 to TRBJ1-1; a possible D gene is TRBD1 (5 bases). The CDR3 contains 14 residues. V was shortened by 8 bases and J by 0 bases, with 13 bases between the two germline ends. Germline V lookup: CDR1 SGHTA, CDR2 FQGNSA. CDR3 sequence: CASRKGYMNTEAFF. In DNA form, the CDR3 reads TGTGCCAGCCGAAAGGGGTACATGAACACTGAAGCTTTCTTT.

The chain joins TRBV5-8 to TRBJ2-5; either TRBD1 or TRBD2 may fit D (6 bases each). The V gene lost 0 bases and the J gene lost 4 bases, with 16 bases spanning the gap. In germline, CDR1 is SGHTS, CDR2 YDEGEE. This CDR3 comprises 16 residues. The CDR3 DNA sequence: TGTGCCAGCAGCTTGGAACGCGGGAAGGGGGTAGAGACCCAGTACTTC. It codes for CASSLERGKGVETQYF.

The V gene is TRBV5-1, the J gene TRBJ2-5; TRBD2 matches at 9 bases. The germline V gene encodes CDR1 SGHRS and CDR2 YFSETQ. The CDR3 loop spans 15 amino acids. Losses at the gene ends were 1 base for V and 4 bases for J; bases not matched to a gene: 5. This chain's CDR3 is CASSLNAGGPETQYF. CDR3 coding DNA: TGCGCCAGCAGCTTGAATGCGGGAGGGCCAGAGACCCAGTACTTC.